The rows below give T cell receptor beta chains drawn from one sample of a study of T cell repertoires in cytomegalovirus infection. TCRdb reprocessed the reads via MiXCR and lists one record per CDR3 protein. The data contain roughly 320,000 distinct CDR3 sequences, 8% to 9.5% of them seen just once; the ten biggest clones take up around 4%. Sequencing was carried out using PBMCs. The receptors derive from a human donor in good health (CMV status not recorded). Some clones in this sample may be carry-over from other donors' samples. CDR3s include the opening cysteine and the closing phenylalanine or tryptophan. D genes are given only for firm matches. The size field is filled for only some rows; it gives once, few, many or a size class.

V,J,D,size,DNA,CDR3
TRBV7-9,TRBJ2-5,.,many,TGTGCCAGCAGCTTCGAGGGGGAGACCCAGTACTTC,CASSFEGETQYF
TRBV6-2/TRBV6-3,TRBJ2-2,.,.,TGTGCCAGCAGTTTTCGACTAGACACCGGGGAGCTGTTTTTT,CASSFRLDTGELFF
TRBV12-3/TRBV12-4,TRBJ2-1,TRBD1,many,TGTGCCAGCACCATAGGACAGGTCGATGAGCAGTTCTTC,CASTIGQVDEQFF
TRBV6-5,TRBJ2-2,TRBD2,.,TGTGCCAGCATTGCTAGCGGGAGGGCCTACCACGGGGAGCTGTTTTTT,CASIASGRAYHGELFF
TRBV11-2,TRBJ2-5,TRBD1,many,TGTGCCAGCAGGCCCGGGACAGGGGACGAGACCCAGTACTTC,CASRPGTGDETQYF
TRBV7-2,TRBJ1-4,TRBD1,.,TGTGCCAGCAGCAAGAACAGGGGGCTACGGGAAAAACTGTTTTTT,CASSKNRGLREKLFF
TRBV7-2,TRBJ1-4,.,many,TGTGCCAGCAGCTTAGTAGCTGGGGCGGATGAAAAACTGTTTTTT,CASSLVAGADEKLFF
TRBV7-2,TRBJ2-3,TRBD2,many,TGTGCCAGCAGCTCGGGACTAGCGGGGGGGGCCTTAAGCACAGATACGCAGTATTTT,CASSSGLAGGALSTDTQYF
TRBV27,TRBJ2-5,.,many,TGTGCCAGCAGTTTAAGAATTCGACAGAACCCAAATGTAAAACAAGAGACCCAGTACTTC,CASSLRIRQNPNVKQETQYF
TRBV28,TRBJ1-6,.,many,TGTGCCAGCAGAACCGGGACGACTACTAATTCACCCCTCCACTTT,CASRTGTTTNSPLHF
TRBV6-2/TRBV6-3,TRBJ2-5,.,.,TGTGCCAGCGGCCGAAGGGTCCAAGAGACCCAGTACTTC,CASGRRVQETQYF
TRBV20-1,TRBJ2-1,.,many,TGCAGTGCTTCACAGGGTATAACTTGGAGCTCCTACAATGAGCAGTTCTTC,CSASQGITWSSYNEQFF
TRBV4-1,TRBJ1-3,.,.,TGCGCCAGCAGCCAAGGGGATCGGGACGATGGAAACACCATATATTTT,CASSQGDRDDGNTIYF
TRBV20-1,TRBJ2-1,TRBD2,few,TGCAGTGCTCCGGGACTAGCGGTTAGGGGTTTTGAGCAGTTCTTC,CSAPGLAVRGFEQFF
TRBV4-2,TRBJ2-5,TRBD2,few,TGTGCCAGCAGCCAAGGGGAAGTCGGGGGGGCCGGGGAGACCCAGTACTTC,CASSQGEVGGAGETQYF
TRBV15,TRBJ2-7,TRBD2,.,TGTGCCACCAGCAGAGGGACTAGCTCCTACGAGCAGTACTTC,CATSRGTSSYEQYF
TRBV28,TRBJ1-5,.,many,TGTGCCAGCAGTACCCCCCGGGGGGAAGTTCAGCCCCAGCATTTT,CASSTPRGEVQPQHF
TRBV27,TRBJ1-3,.,many,TGTGCCAGCAGTTTAAGACTTTTCTCTGGAAACACCATATATTTT,CASSLRLFSGNTIYF
TRBV13,TRBJ2-5,TRBD2,few,TGTGCCAGCAGCTTAGGCGGAGGTCGGCTAGCGGGGGTTAAGACCCAGTACTTC,CASSLGGGRLAGVKTQYF
TRBV19,TRBJ2-7,.,few,TGTGCCAGTAGTATGGTCGGACAGTCTTCCTACGAGCAGTACTTC,CASSMVGQSSYEQYF
TRBV7-2,TRBJ1-3,.,many,TGTGCCAGCAGCTTACTCTCTGGAAACACCATATATTTT,CASSLLSGNTIYF
TRBV7-9,TRBJ2-3,.,many,TGTGCCAGCGGAGACACAGATACGCAGTATTTT,CASGDTDTQYF
TRBV5-3,TRBJ2-7,TRBD2,few,TGTGCCAGCAGCTTGGGTGGCCAGCGGGGGACTTCCTACGAGCAGTACTTC,CASSLGGQRGTSYEQYF
TRBV6-2/TRBV6-3,TRBJ2-5,TRBD2,few,TGTGCCAGCCGTCCGGATAGCGGGGAGACCCAGTACTTC,CASRPDSGETQYF
TRBV20-1,TRBJ2-7,.,.,TGCAGTGCTAGCCCTACCTGGCTGGACGAGCAGTACTTC,CSASPTWLDEQYF
TRBV5-1,TRBJ2-3,TRBD2,few,TGCGCCAGCAGCTCGGGACTAGCGGCGGGGGAGCCTAGCACAGATACGCAGTATTTT,CASSSGLAAGEPSTDTQYF
TRBV4-1,TRBJ2-1,.,few,TGCGCCAGCAGATGCCGCAGCCACAAAAAAGATAATGAGCAGTTCTTC,CASRCRSHKKDNEQFF
TRBV20-1,TRBJ2-7,.,many,TGCAGTGCTAGAGGACAGCTCCCCTACGAGCAGTACTTC,CSARGQLPYEQYF
TRBV12-3/TRBV12-4,TRBJ2-5,.,many,TGTGCCAGCAGCCTCGCTCCCCGAGGGACCCAGTACTTC,CASSLAPRGTQYF
TRBV7-2,TRBJ2-3,.,many,TGTGCCAGCAGCATCACAGGGTTGAGGACAGATACGCAGTATTTT,CASSITGLRTDTQYF
TRBV12-3/TRBV12-4,TRBJ2-5,.,many,TGTGCCAGCAGTTTGCCAGGCGTACAAGAGACCCAGTACTTC,CASSLPGVQETQYF
TRBV6-5,TRBJ1-5,.,.,TGTGCCAGCAGTTCTTTGGGTTGGGAACAGCCCCAGCATTTT,CASSSLGWEQPQHF
TRBV7-2,TRBJ2-5,TRBD2,few,TGTGCCAGCAGCTTAGTGACTAGCGGGGGGCGAGAGACCCAGTACTTC,CASSLVTSGGRETQYF
TRBV19,TRBJ2-1,TRBD2,few,TGTGCCAGTAGTCGGACTAGCGGGATAGCCAATGAGCAGTTCTTC,CASSRTSGIANEQFF
TRBV6-1,TRBJ1-1,.,few,TGTGCCAGCAGTGAGGCTTGGCAGAGCACTGAAGCTTTCTTT,CASSEAWQSTEAFF
TRBV7-2,TRBJ2-7,.,many,TGTGCCAGCAGCTTAACAGGAATCTACGAGCAGTACTTC,CASSLTGIYEQYF
TRBV27,TRBJ2-7,.,many,TGTGCCACCGGAGGGGGGGGAGTTGTCCACGAGCAGTACTTC,CATGGGGVVHEQYF
TRBV7-2,TRBJ1-5,TRBD1,many,TGTGCCAGCAGCCGACAGGGACTGAGCAATCAGCCCCAGCATTTT,CASSRQGLSNQPQHF
TRBV20-1,TRBJ1-1,.,many,TGCAGTGCTAGAGATGTGGGTTCGGGGTGGAACACTGAAGCTTTCTTT,CSARDVGSGWNTEAFF
TRBV7-4,TRBJ2-5,TRBD1,few,TGTGCCAGCAGCCCGAGGACAGGGGGCTGGCGGCAAGAGACCCAGTACTTC,CASSPRTGGWRQETQYF
TRBV20-1,TRBJ2-3,TRBD1,few,TGCAGTGCAGGTGACAGGGTTGGAGATACGCAGTATTTT,CSAGDRVGDTQYF
TRBV28,TRBJ1-5,.,.,TGTGCCAGCAGTTCCCACGGGGGGCGTAATCAGCCCCAGCATTTT,CASSSHGGRNQPQHF
TRBV12-3/TRBV12-4,TRBJ2-1,TRBD1,many,TGTGCCAGCAGTTACAGACAGGGGGAGGGTGTCGAGCAGTTCTTC,CASSYRQGEGVEQFF
TRBV6-6,TRBJ1-6,.,.,TGTGCCAGCAGTTACGGCAGGGACGATTTACCCCTCCACTTT,CASSYGRDDLPLHF
TRBV6-5,TRBJ2-4,.,many,TGTGCCAGCAGTTATTATTCCCCCCAGGCGGCCAAAAACATTCAGTACTTC,CASSYYSPQAAKNIQYF
TRBV5-1,TRBJ2-1,.,.,TGCGCCAGCAAGACCACCTACAATGAGCAGTTCTTC,CASKTTYNEQFF
TRBV25-1,TRBJ1-1,.,few,TGTGCCAGCAGTGATTCTCGGACGGTACCAAAAGCTTTCTTT,CASSDSRTVPKAFF
TRBV7-2,TRBJ2-3,.,many,TGTGCCAGCACCGAACGAGGCTACACAGATACGCAGTATTTT,CASTERGYTDTQYF
TRBV5-1,TRBJ2-7,.,few,TGCGCCAGCAGTTTGGAAGCCGAGCAGTACTTC,CASSLEAEQYF
TRBV5-1,TRBJ2-5,.,few,TGCGCCAGCAGCTTGGGGGTAGGTGCCCAAGAGACCCAGTACTTC,CASSLGVGAQETQYF